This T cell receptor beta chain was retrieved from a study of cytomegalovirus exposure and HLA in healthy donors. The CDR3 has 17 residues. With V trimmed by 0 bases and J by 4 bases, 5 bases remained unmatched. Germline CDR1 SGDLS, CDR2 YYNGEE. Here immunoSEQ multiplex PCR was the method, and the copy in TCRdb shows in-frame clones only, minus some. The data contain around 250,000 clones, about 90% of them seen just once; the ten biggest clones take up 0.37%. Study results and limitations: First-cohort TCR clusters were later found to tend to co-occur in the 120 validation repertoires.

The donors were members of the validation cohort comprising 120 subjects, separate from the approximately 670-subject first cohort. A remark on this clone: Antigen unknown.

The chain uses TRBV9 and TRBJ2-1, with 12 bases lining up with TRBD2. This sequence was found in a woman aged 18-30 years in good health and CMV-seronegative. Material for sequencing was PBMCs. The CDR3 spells CASSVGRTSGAYNEQFF. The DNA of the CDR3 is TGTGCCAGCAGCGTAGGAAGGACTAGCGGGGCATACAATGAGCAGTTCTTC.